This T cell receptor (beta chain) was found in a study of blood T cell repertoires in COVID-19. Study-level background: Italy, Spain and the United States were the sources of the convalescent and acute COVID-19 samples.

Sequencing used immunoSEQ multiplex PCR; TCRdb keeps in-frame clones, though not all of them. The sample records 65,000 to 85,000 clones, almost 90% being singletons. The junction had 11 bases not matched to a gene; V was cut back by 2 bases and J by 2 bases. This CDR3 is 17 amino acids long. This clonotype was obtained from a human donor in a cohort sampled during active COVID-19. Sequenced: peripheral blood. This sequence joins TRBV5-3 and TRBJ2-3; 7 bases are shared with TRBD2. TRBV5-3 has ORF status, its function being uncertain. The CDR3 protein is CARSFIYGGGLTDTQYF. As DNA, the CDR3 is TGTGCCAGAAGCTTCATCTACGGCGGGGGACTCACAGATACGCAGTATTTT.